The entry below gives a single TCR beta chain sequence along with its context. TCRdb re-called the 5' RACE reads; one entry per CDR3 protein, DNA not given. The sample data list fewer than 550,000 distinct CDR3 sequences. The data stem from a study of monozygotic twins with inflammatory bowel disease. The CDR3 runs to 14 residues. CDR1 is SEHNR, CDR2 FQNEAQ, per germline (reference sequence). Skipping T cell sorting, the study isolated total RNA directly from whole blood. The TCR sequence derives from a human donor with ulcerative colitis or Crohn's disease, or a healthy co-twin of an affected twin (not recorded which). V is TRBV7-9 and J is TRBJ2-2; TCRdb calls TRBD2, which cannot be checked without DNA. The sequenced sample was blood. This CDR3 reads CASKGREGTGELFF. Drawing the rest from reference TRBV7-9 and TRBJ2-2, the complete variable domain is DTGVSQNPRHKITKRGQNVTFRCDPISEHNRLYWYRQTLGQGPEFLTYFQNEAQLEKSRLLSDRFSAERPKGSFSTLEIQRTEQGDSAMYLCASKGREGTGELFFGEGSRLTVL.